This T cell receptor beta chain was found in a study of blood T cell repertoires in COVID-19. Study-level information: COVID-19 samples from acute and convalescent phases originated in the United States, Italy and Spain. T cells, B-cell-depleted T cells, or PBMCs supplied cDNA or gDNA.

Under the authors' procedure: Reference gene primer amplification in the assay estimated nucleated cell counts. Sequencing used immunoSEQ multiplex PCR; TCRdb keeps in-frame clones, though not all of them. From that table come the V and J calls and clone size; the DNA was used to work out D and trimming. The sample lists approximately 320,000 clones; 65% to 90% were seen once. CDR3 length: 15 amino acids. Germline CDR1 is LNHNV and CDR2 is YYDKDF (reference sequence). Trimming pared 5 bases from V and 4 bases from J, leaving 17 bases between. In its sample, this clone was seen once. This receptor was taken from a human donor in a cohort sampled during active COVID-19. Sequenced: peripheral blood. J is TRBJ1-2 and V is TRBV15, with D possibly being TRBD1 (5 bases). The CDR3 bases are TGTGCCACCAGCGTAGGAGGTGGGGGAGGCTATGGCTACACCTTC. It yields the protein CATSVGGGGGYGYTF. The full variable domain, rest sourced from reference TRBV15 and TRBJ1-2, is DAMVIQNPRYQVTQFGKPVTLSCSQTLNHNVMYWYQQKSSQAPKLLFHYYDKDFNNEADTPDNFQSRRPNTSFCFLDIRSPGLGDTAMYLCATSVGGGGGYGYTFGSGTRLTVV.